Presented here are 13 T cell receptor beta chains from one specimen sequenced in a study of T-cell memory formation after mild COVID-19. TCRdb independently ran MiXCR on the 5' RACE reads; one entry per CDR3 protein. The table records roughly 310,000 distinct CDR3 sequences, 15% to 20% of them present only once. The specimen sequenced was PBMCs or a T cell subset sorted from them (not recorded which). Receptors originate from a man aged 18 to 29 who had mild COVID-19 (a few samples of this study predate the infection). Cell type and time point are not known.

The chain is built from TRBV7-2 and TRBJ1-5; D not resolved. The CDR3 has 13 amino acids. Germline loops: CDR1 SGHTA, CDR2 FQGNSA. Trimming pared 5 bases from V and 7 bases from J, leaving 12 bases between. CDR3 DNA sequence: TGTGCCAGCAGCACACAAGAGGCCCAGCCCCAGCATTTT. Encoded protein: CASSTQEAQPQHF.

This clonotype was picked up a small number of times. This chain uses TRBV12-3 or TRBV12-4 with TRBJ1-1; TRBD1 is a possible D gene (5 bases). The ends were cut back, 10 bases at V and 0 bases at J, with 15 bases in the middle. CDR3 length equals 14 residues. The CDR3 loop is CATLRREMNTEAFF. Written as DNA, the CDR3 is TGTGCCACCTTACGCAGGGAAATGAACACTGAAGCTTTCTTT.

This chain connects TRBV20-1 to TRBJ2-3; tentative D call: TRBD1 (5 bases). The CDR3 loop spans 14 amino acids. V lost 6 bases and J 5 bases, leaving 18 bases between the germline ends. Per germline, CDR1 DFQATT and CDR2 SNEGSKA (reference sequence). This CDR3 reads CSANILGRGDTQYF. The CDR3 nucleotides are TGCAGTGCCAATATTTTAGGTAGGGGAGATACGCAGTATTTT.

The chain recombines TRBV4-1 with TRBJ1-5, with TRBD1 matching 10 bases. CDR3 length: 15 residues. V lost 5 bases, J lost 6 bases, and 7 bases stayed unmatched. Germline V gives CDR1 MGHRA, CDR2 YSYEKL. CDR3: CASSFRTGGTQPQHF. CDR3 nucleotides: TGCGCCAGCAGCTTTCGGACAGGGGGTACTCAGCCCCAGCATTTT.

This clonotype has just a few counts. The V call is TRBV11-1, the J call TRBJ2-3, with D unresolved. V was shortened by 2 bases and J by 3 bases, with 9 bases between the two germline ends. The CDR3 is made up of 14 amino acids. Per the germline V gene, CDR1 is SGHAT and CDR2 is FQDESV (reference sequence). CDR3 in amino acids: CASSLNGPTDTQYF. In DNA, the CDR3 is TGTGCCAGCAGCTTAAACGGCCCGACAGATACGCAGTATTTT.

The chain combines TRBV9 with TRBJ1-4, with TRBD1 identical over 8 bases. The CDR3 runs to 15 residues. Germline CDR1 and CDR2: SGDLS and YYNGEE. V was clipped by 4 bases and J by 4 bases; unmatched bases: 6. The CDR3 bases are TGTGCCAGCAGCAAGCGTGGACAGGGTAATGAAAAACTGTTTTTT. This sequence encodes CASSKRGQGNEKLFF.

This clonotype was seen at least ten times. V gene TRBV20-1 combines with J gene TRBJ2-2, with TRBD1 matching 8 bases. CDR3 length equals 16 residues. Per the germline V gene, CDR1 is DFQATT and CDR2 is SNEGSKA (reference sequence). Trimming removed 3 bases from V and 4 bases from J; junction bases left unmatched: 10. DNA of the CDR3: TGCAGTGCTAGGATACCGGGACAGGAATCCACCGGGGAGCTGTTTTTT. Translation: CSARIPGQESTGELFF.

This clonotype was detected only a few times. The chain uses TRBV5-1 and TRBJ1-2; D gene ambiguous. The CDR3 is made up of 13 amino acids. From germline, CDR1 is SGHRS and CDR2 YFSETQ. The V and J ends lost 2 bases and 8 bases respectively, with 13 bases between them. The CDR3 region is CASSFAGEGGYTF. In DNA form, the CDR3 reads TGCGCCAGCAGCTTCGCCGGGGAGGGCGGCTACACCTTC.

The sample holds a few counts of this clonotype. The rearrangement uses TRBV10-3 and TRBJ1-1; D might be TRBD1 (5 bases). The CDR3 sequence is 17 residues long. The V end was cut by 7 bases, the J end by 0 bases, with 21 bases between. Germline V gene data show CDR1 as ENHRY and CDR2 as SYGVKD. The CDR3 reads CAITLGPADPMNTEAFF. The CDR3 nucleotides are TGTGCCATCACCCTGGGACCAGCCGACCCTATGAACACTGAAGCTTTCTTT.

This clonotype came up many times. This sequence joins TRBV12-3 or TRBV12-4 and TRBJ2-5; D is perhaps TRBD1 or TRBD2 (5 bases each). V gave up 4 bases and J gave up 4 bases, with 16 bases separating them. The CDR3 loop spans 15 amino acids. CDR3 nucleotides: TGTGCCAGCAGTTCGTGGGGCCGCGGAGGAGAGACCCAGTACTTC. Protein product: CASSSWGRGGETQYF.

This clonotype was recorded many times. The gene calls are TRBV7-2 and TRBJ1-4, with a possible D match to TRBD1 (6 bases). V lost 6 bases, J lost 10 bases, and 18 bases lay in between. The CDR3 totals 14 residues. Germline assignment: CDR1 SGHTA and CDR2 FQGNSA. CDR3 loop: CASRTDLQGRKLFF. The CDR3 DNA reads as TGTGCCAGCAGAACGGATTTGCAGGGGAGAAAACTGTTTTTT.

In its sample, this clonotype was seen a few times. The J gene is TRBJ2-7, the V gene TRBV27; either TRBD1 or TRBD2 may supply D (5 bases each). The V end lost 2 bases, the J end lost 0 bases, and 11 bases lay between the germline ends. CDR3 length equals 15 residues. The V gene's germline CDR1 is MNHEY and CDR2 SMNVEV (reference sequence). The CDR3 here is CASSLAGASSYEQYF. The CDR3 DNA reads TGTGCCAGCAGTTTAGCCGGGGCGAGCTCCTACGAGCAGTACTTC.

The chain joins TRBV7-2 to TRBJ1-2, with 7 bases fitting TRBD1. The CDR3 runs to 13 residues. Germline V CDR1 and CDR2: SGHTA, FQGNSA. Trimming took 6 bases from V and 8 from J; bases not matched to a gene: 9. CDR3 sequence: CASSKQGLGGYTF. DNA for the CDR3: TGTGCCAGCAGTAAACAGGGGCTGGGAGGCTACACCTTC.